The 25 T cell receptor beta chains reported below all come from one sample, sequenced in a study of blood T cell repertoires in COVID-19. The assay was immunoSEQ multiplex PCR, and TCRdb's table has in-frame clones only and misses some. The profile shows 250,000 to 350,000 clones, approximately 90% of them singletons. The sample comprised PBMCs or T cells enriched from blood (not recorded which). Receptor source: a woman under 30 who had recovered from COVID-19.

The V call is TRBV6-5, the J call TRBJ1-4; TRBD1 aligns across 8 bases. Germline CDR1 and CDR2: MNHEY and SVGAGI. The CDR3 extends over 14 amino acids. The J segment lost 8 bases and the V segment lost 7 bases, leaving 9 bases of the junction unmatched. The CDR3 DNA follows: TGTGCCAGCATCCTAGGGACAGGAGAAGAAAAACTGTTTTTT. This translates into CASILGTGEEKLFF.

The V gene is TRBV21-1, the J gene TRBJ1-5; TRBD1 is the table's D call and was not checked against the DNA. TRBV21-1 is deemed a pseudogene. The CDR3 loop spans 13 amino acids. CDR3 DNA sequence: TGTGCCAGCGAGGGGGTTGGCAATCAGCCCCAGCATTTT. Translated, it gives CASEGVGNQPQHF.

This clone was observed a few times. With a much larger clone just one base away, this may be a read error. V and J are TRBV7-9 and TRBJ1-1; TRBD1 is a possible D gene (6 bases). The CDR3 length is 14 residues. Trimming took 1 base from V and 1 from J, leaving 7 bases between them. CDR1 and CDR2 (germline): SEHNR, FQNEAQ (reference sequence). CDR3 in DNA: TGTGCCAGCAGCTTAGAGACAGGGAACACTGAAGCTTTCTTT. It is translated as CASSLETGNTEAFF.

V usage is TRBV7-3 and J usage is TRBJ2-1, with 7 bases lining up with TRBD2. The germline V gene encodes CDR1 SGHTA and CDR2 FQGTGA. The CDR3 runs 15 residues. V was pared by 2 bases and J by 4 bases, with 5 bases of the junction left unmatched. This CDR3 reads CASSLGREGYNEQFF. CDR3 nucleotide sequence: TGTGCCAGCAGCTTAGGCAGGGAGGGGTACAATGAGCAGTTCTTC.

The CDR3 spells CASSAGDHFFGNTIYF. The CDR3 DNA reads as TGTGCCAGCAGCGCAGGGGATCACTTCTTTGGAAACACCATATATTTT. V usage is TRBV7-9 and J usage is TRBJ1-3; tentatively, D is TRBD1 (6 bases). This CDR3 comprises 16 residues. V dropped 5 bases and J dropped 3 bases, with 17 bases sitting between them. Germline lookup yields CDR1 SEHNR and CDR2 FQNEAQ (reference sequence).

This rearrangement joins TRBV10-3 to TRBJ1-5; D gene unclear. Germline CDR1 is ENHRY and CDR2 is SYGVKD. V lost 4 bases to trimming and J lost 0 bases, with 4 bases between them. This CDR3 is 13 amino acids long. CDR3: CAISVNSNQPQHF. The CDR3 region has the DNA TGTGCCATCAGTGTCAATAGCAATCAGCCCCAGCATTTT.

The V call is TRBV5-6, the J call TRBJ1-4; D unclear. The CDR3 extends over 16 amino acids. In germline, CDR1 is SGHDT, CDR2 YYEEEE. The V end was cut by 4 bases, the J end by 8 bases, with 21 bases between. CDR3 region: CASSTKNGEEREKLFF. The CDR3 nucleotides read TGTGCCAGCAGCACCAAGAACGGGGAGGAGAGGGAAAAACTGTTTTTT.

The CDR3, as DNA: TGTGCCAGCAGCTTAGCATATGGGATCGGGGAATCCACTGAAGCTTTCTTT. Translating it yields CASSLAYGIGESTEAFF. This chain joins TRBV7-9 and TRBJ1-1; D is unclear. The CDR3 runs to 17 residues. Trimming shortened V by 0 bases and J by 4 bases, and 18 bases separated the two germline ends. Germline CDR1 SEHNR, CDR2 FQNEAQ (reference sequence). The whole variable domain, filled in from reference TRBV7-9 and TRBJ1-1, reads DTGVSQNPRHKITKRGQNVTFRCDPISEHNRLYWYRQTLGQGPEFLTYFQNEAQLEKSRLLSDRFSAERPKGSFSTLEIQRTEQGDSAMYLCASSLAYGIGESTEAFFGQGTRLTVV.

This chain connects TRBV7-3 to TRBJ2-5; 10 nucleotides agree with TRBD1. The germline CDR1 and CDR2 sequences are SGHTA and FQGTGA. The V segment lost 3 bases and the J segment 3 bases; nucleotides outside the gene matches: 1. CDR3 length: 14 residues. CDR3 DNA sequence: TGTGCCAGCAGCTTGGGACAGGGGAAAGAGACCCAGTACTTC. Translating it yields CASSLGQGKETQYF.

This clone has only a few counts. V gene TRBV4-1 combines with J gene TRBJ2-7; 9 bases match TRBD2. The V and J ends lost 4 bases and 5 bases, in that order; junction bases with no gene match: 15. The CDR3 has 17 amino acids. Germline V lookup: CDR1 MGHRA, CDR2 YSYEKL. The CDR3 is CASSLRPPGLADNEQYF. CDR3 DNA: TGCGCCAGCAGCCTCAGGCCGCCGGGACTAGCTGATAACGAGCAGTACTTC.

J is TRBJ2-3 and V is TRBV27, with D possibly matching TRBD1 (5 bases). From germline, CDR1 is MNHEY and CDR2 SMNVEV (reference sequence). V lost 2 bases and J lost 4, with 19 bases in between. The CDR3 extends over 17 amino acids. This CDR3 is CASSLLPTGAGADTQYF. The CDR3 coding sequence is TGTGCCAGCAGTTTACTTCCGACTGGGGCAGGCGCAGATACGCAGTATTTT.

The chain employs TRBV11-2 and TRBJ1-3; unclear D gene. V was pared by 5 bases and J by 2 bases, with 13 bases between. The CDR3 spans 15 residues. CDR1 and CDR2 from the germline V gene are SGHAT and FQNNGV. The CDR3 DNA is TGTGCCAGCAGCCCCCCGAGGGCCACTGGAAACACCATATATTTT. It specifies CASSPPRATGNTIYF.

CDR3 amino acids: CASSLRRELAYNEQFF. CDR3 DNA: TGTGCCAGCAGCTTGCGGCGGGAGCTCGCCTACAATGAGCAGTTCTTC. The V call is TRBV5-4, the J call TRBJ2-1, with TRBD2 identical over 7 bases. The trim removed 1 base at V and 2 bases at J, leaving 6 bases unmatched. The CDR3 consists of 16 residues. Per germline, CDR1 SGHNT and CDR2 YYREEE (reference sequence). The full variable domain, completed using reference TRBV5-4 and TRBJ2-1, is ETGVTQSPTHLIKTRGQQVTLRCSSQSGHNTVSWYQQALGQGPQFIFQYYREEENGRGNFPPRFSGLQFPNYSSELNVNALELDDSALYLCASSLRRELAYNEQFFGPGTRLTVL.

V is TRBV7-2 and J is TRBJ1-1; weak D call: TRBD1 (5 bases). The CDR3 is 14 amino acids. In germline, CDR1 is SGHTA, CDR2 FQGNSA. V shed 3 bases and J shed 3 bases, with 11 bases lying between them. This CDR3 is CASSLRGSYTEAFF. For the CDR3, the DNA is TGTGCCAGCAGCTTGCGGGGGTCATACACTGAAGCTTTCTTT.

The V gene is TRBV7-3, the J gene TRBJ1-1; weak D call: TRBD1 (5 bases). The CDR3 length is 14 residues. Germline V lookup: CDR1 SGHTA, CDR2 FQGTGA. Trimming removed 3 bases at V and 1 base at J, with 9 bases between. DNA of the CDR3: TGTGCCAGCAGCTTCAGGGCTTCGAACACTGAAGCTTTCTTT. It codes for CASSFRASNTEAFF.

This clone was seen a handful of times. This rearrangement joins TRBV30 to TRBJ1-2; TRBD1 is a possible D gene (6 bases). The CDR3 totals 13 residues. Between the trimmed V and J ends, which lost 3 bases and 3 bases, there was a span of 11 bases. Germline CDR1 and CDR2: GTSNPN and SVGIG (reference sequence). This CDR3 reads CAWSGGLYYGYTF. The CDR3 DNA reads as TGTGCCTGGAGCGGGGGGCTCTACTATGGCTACACCTTC. Variable domain in full (rest from reference TRBV30 and TRBJ1-2): SQTIHQWPATLVQPVGSPLSLECTVEGTSNPNLYWYRQAAGRGLQLLFYSVGIGQISSEVPQNLSASRPQDRQFILSSKKLLLSDSGFYLCAWSGGLYYGYTFGSGTRLTVV.

The genes are TRBV28 and TRBJ2-7; TRBD1 matches 8 bases. The trim removed 5 bases at V and 3 bases at J, leaving 9 bases unmatched. The germline V gene encodes CDR1 MDHEN and CDR2 SYDVKM. This CDR3 region has 15 residues. In DNA form, the CDR3 reads TGTGCCAGCAGTCCACGGACAGGGCTCAACTACGAGCAGTACTTC. It encodes CASSPRTGLNYEQYF.

This clone occurred a few times. This rearrangement joins TRBV30 to TRBJ1-2; no reliable D call. The CDR3 is 12 residues long. In germline, CDR1 is GTSNPN, CDR2 SVGIG (reference sequence). V gave up 8 bases and J gave up 6 bases, with 16 bases separating them. The CDR3: CAAMFGLDGYTF. CDR3 nucleotides: TGTGCCGCAATGTTCGGTTTAGATGGCTACACCTTC.

This clone was found once. The rearrangement joins TRBV5-4 to TRBJ2-7; D possibly corresponds to TRBD2 (6 bases). V lost 4 bases and J 7 bases, leaving 18 bases between the germline ends. This CDR3 has 14 amino acids. Germline V lookup: CDR1 SGHNT, CDR2 YYREEE (reference sequence). CDR3 loop: CASSLAVDGGEQYF. Written as DNA, the CDR3 is TGTGCCAGCAGCCTCGCAGTGGATGGAGGGGAGCAGTACTTC.

The rearrangement uses TRBV28 and TRBJ1-1, with D perhaps TRBD1 (5 bases). The germline V and J ends were trimmed by 6 bases and 7 bases, with 12 bases remaining between them. The length of the CDR3 is 12 residues. Germline-derived CDR1 and CDR2 are MDHEN and SYDVKM. The CDR3 region has the DNA TGTGCCAGCAGCACAGGTCAGGGTGAAGCTTTCTTT. This encodes CASSTGQGEAFF.

The rearrangement joins TRBV20-1 to TRBJ2-7, with 8 bases that match TRBD1. Germline assignment: CDR1 DFQATT and CDR2 SNEGSKA (reference sequence). The CDR3 has 15 amino acids. Trimming took 3 bases from V and 2 from J; bases not matched to a gene: 9. The CDR3 DNA follows: TGCAGTGCTAGTAGATCGGACAGGGACCCCTACGAGCAGTACTTC. It is translated as CSASRSDRDPYEQYF.

The chain links TRBV3-1 (or the pseudogene TRBV3-2) to TRBJ1-6; a weak D match, TRBD1 (5 bases). The CDR3 length is 18 residues. V lost 1 base, J lost 0 bases, and 13 bases lay in between. CDR1 is LGHDT and CDR2 is YNNKEL in the germline V gene (reference sequence). The CDR3 DNA follows: TGTGCCAGCAGCCAAGTCCGGCCCCAGGGCTCCTATAATTCACCCCTCCACTTT. This translates into CASSQVRPQGSYNSPLHF.

The V and J genes are TRBV6-5 and TRBJ1-1; 7 positions agree with TRBD1. The CDR3 covers 13 residues. V gave up 5 bases and J gave up 3 bases; unmatched junction bases: 3. Germline CDR1 and CDR2: MNHEY and SVGAGI. The CDR3 spells CASSNTGDTEAFF. The CDR3 nucleotides are TGTGCCAGCAGTAACACAGGGGACACTGAAGCTTTCTTT.

The rearrangement joins TRBV11-1 to TRBJ2-5; TRBD1 matches 7 bases. V lost 6 bases to trimming and J lost 2 bases; unmatched junction nucleotides: 9. Germline CDR1 is SGHAT and CDR2 is FQDESV (reference sequence). The CDR3 runs to 15 residues. The CDR3 protein is CASRATGSEQETQYF. CDR3 sequence (DNA): TGTGCCAGCAGAGCGACAGGGTCCGAACAAGAGACCCAGTACTTC. The variable domain in full, completed from reference TRBV11-1 and TRBJ2-5, reads EAEVAQSPRYKITEKSQAVAFWCDPISGHATLYWYRQILGQGPELLVQFQDESVVDDSQLPKDRFSAERLKGVDSTLKIQPAELGDSAMYLCASRATGSEQETQYFGPGTRLLVL.

This chain connects TRBV7-8 to TRBJ1-5, with D unresolved. The CDR3 has 14 amino acids. Trimming pared 3 bases from V and 4 bases from J, leaving 10 bases between. CDR1 is SGHVS, CDR2 FQNEAQ, per germline. CDR3 protein: CASSFPSSNQPQHF. The CDR3 coding sequence is TGTGCCAGCAGCTTCCCCTCTTCGAATCAGCCCCAGCATTTT.